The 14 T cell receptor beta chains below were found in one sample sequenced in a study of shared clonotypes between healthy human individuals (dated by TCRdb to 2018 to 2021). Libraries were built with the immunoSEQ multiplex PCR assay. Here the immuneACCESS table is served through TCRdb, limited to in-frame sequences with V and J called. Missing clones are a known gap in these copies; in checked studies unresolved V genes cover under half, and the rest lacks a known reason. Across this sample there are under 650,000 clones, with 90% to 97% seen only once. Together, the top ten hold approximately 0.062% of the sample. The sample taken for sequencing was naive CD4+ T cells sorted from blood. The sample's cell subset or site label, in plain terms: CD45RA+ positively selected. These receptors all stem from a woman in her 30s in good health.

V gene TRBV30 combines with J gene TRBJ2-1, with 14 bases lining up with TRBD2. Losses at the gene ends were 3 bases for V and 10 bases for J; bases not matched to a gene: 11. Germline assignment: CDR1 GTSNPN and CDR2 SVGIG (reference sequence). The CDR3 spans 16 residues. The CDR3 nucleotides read TGTGCCTGGAGCGTATCGGGACTAGCGGGAGTCGGGGAGCAGTTCTTC. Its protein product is CAWSVSGLAGVGEQFF.

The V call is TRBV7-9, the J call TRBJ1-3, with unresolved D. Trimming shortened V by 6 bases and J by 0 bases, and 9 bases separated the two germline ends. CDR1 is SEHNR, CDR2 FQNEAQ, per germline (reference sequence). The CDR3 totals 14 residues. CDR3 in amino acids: CASRSTSSGNTIYF. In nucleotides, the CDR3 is TGTGCCAGCAGGTCCACGTCCTCTGGAAACACCATATATTTT. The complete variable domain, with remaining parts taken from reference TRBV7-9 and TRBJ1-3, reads DTGVSQNPRHKITKRGQNVTFRCDPISEHNRLYWYRQTLGQGPEFLTYFQNEAQLEKSRLLSDRFSAERPKGSFSTLEIQRTEQGDSAMYLCASRSTSSGNTIYFGEGSWLTVV.

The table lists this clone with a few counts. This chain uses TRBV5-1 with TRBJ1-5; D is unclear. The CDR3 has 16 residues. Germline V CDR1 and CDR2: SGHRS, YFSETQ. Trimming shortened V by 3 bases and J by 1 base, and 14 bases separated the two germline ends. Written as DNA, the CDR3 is TGCGCCAGCAGCTCGGGAGGGCCGTTCAGCAATCAGCCCCAGCATTTT. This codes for CASSSGGPFSNQPQHF.

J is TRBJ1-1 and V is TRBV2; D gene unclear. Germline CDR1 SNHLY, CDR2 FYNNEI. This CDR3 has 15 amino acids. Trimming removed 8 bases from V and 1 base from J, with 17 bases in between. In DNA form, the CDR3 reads TGTGCCAGCCAGCTTGCGCTAGGTACGAACACTGAAGCTTTCTTT. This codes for CASQLALGTNTEAFF.

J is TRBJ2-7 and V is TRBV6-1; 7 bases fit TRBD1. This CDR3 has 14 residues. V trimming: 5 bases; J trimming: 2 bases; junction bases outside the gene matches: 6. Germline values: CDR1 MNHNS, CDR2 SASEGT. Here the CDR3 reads CASSPGQITYEQYF. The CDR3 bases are TGTGCCAGCAGTCCGGGACAGATAACCTACGAGCAGTACTTC.

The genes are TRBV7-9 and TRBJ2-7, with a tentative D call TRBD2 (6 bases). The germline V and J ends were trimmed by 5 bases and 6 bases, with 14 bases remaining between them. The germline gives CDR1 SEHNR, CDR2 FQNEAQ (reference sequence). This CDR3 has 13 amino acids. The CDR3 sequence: CASSRTSTSEQYF. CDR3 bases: TGTGCCAGCAGCCGAACTTCGACTAGCGAGCAGTACTTC.

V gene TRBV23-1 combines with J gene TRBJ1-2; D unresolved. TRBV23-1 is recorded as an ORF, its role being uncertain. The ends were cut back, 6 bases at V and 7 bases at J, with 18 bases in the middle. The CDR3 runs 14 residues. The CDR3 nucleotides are TGCGCCAGCAGCCAAGACGGGAACATCGGTGGCTACACCTTC. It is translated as CASSQDGNIGGYTF.

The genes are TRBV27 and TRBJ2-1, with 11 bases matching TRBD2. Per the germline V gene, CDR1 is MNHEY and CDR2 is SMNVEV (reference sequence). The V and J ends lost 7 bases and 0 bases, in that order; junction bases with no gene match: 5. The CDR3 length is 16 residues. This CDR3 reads CASTSTSGSSYNEQFF. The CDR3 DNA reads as TGTGCCAGCACCTCAACTAGCGGGAGCTCCTACAATGAGCAGTTCTTC.

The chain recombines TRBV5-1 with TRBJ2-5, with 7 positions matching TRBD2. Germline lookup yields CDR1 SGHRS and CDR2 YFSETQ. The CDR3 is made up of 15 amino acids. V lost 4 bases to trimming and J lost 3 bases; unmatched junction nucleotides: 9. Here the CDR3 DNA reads TGCGCCAGCAGCCCCCGGTGGGCGGGAGAAGAGACCCAGTACTTC. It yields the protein CASSPRWAGEETQYF.

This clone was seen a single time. The CDR3 loop reads CASSFGGLGRKQYF. CDR3 DNA: TGTGCCAGCAGTTTTGGCGGCTTGGGTAGGAAGCAGTACTTC. This chain links TRBV27 with TRBJ2-7; D not certain. The CDR3 length is 14 residues. Trimming left V 3 bases short and J 8 bases short, with 17 bases between. In germline, CDR1 is MNHEY, CDR2 SMNVEV (reference sequence).

The CDR3 nucleotides read TGTGCCAGCAGGGCGGGGGCCCTTACGCCCAATGAGCAGTTCTTC. This sequence encodes CASRAGALTPNEQFF. V usage is TRBV11-2 and J usage is TRBJ2-1, with TRBD2 as a possible D gene (7 bases). Trimming left V 6 bases short and J 6 bases short, with 18 bases between. The V gene's germline CDR1 is SGHAT and CDR2 FQNNGV. This CDR3 has 15 residues.

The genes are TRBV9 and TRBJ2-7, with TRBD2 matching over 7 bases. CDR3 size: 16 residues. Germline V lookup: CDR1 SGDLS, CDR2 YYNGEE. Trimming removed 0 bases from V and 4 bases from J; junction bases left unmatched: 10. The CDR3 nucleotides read TGTGCCAGCAGCGTAGCCGCTAGCGGAGTCAGGTACGAGCAGTACTTC. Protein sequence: CASSVAASGVRYEQYF.

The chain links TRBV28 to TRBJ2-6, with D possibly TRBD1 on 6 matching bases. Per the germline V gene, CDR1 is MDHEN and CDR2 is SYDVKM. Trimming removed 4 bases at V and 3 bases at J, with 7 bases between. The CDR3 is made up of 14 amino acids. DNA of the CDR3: TGTGCCAGCAGTTGGGACATTGGGGCCAACGTCCTGACTTTC. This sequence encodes CASSWDIGANVLTF.

Written as DNA, the CDR3 is TGTGCCAGCAGTAGGGTGGGGAGCGCGGATGGCTACACCTTC. Encoded protein: CASSRVGSADGYTF. This chain uses TRBV5-6 with TRBJ1-2; D is undetermined. This CDR3 is 14 amino acids long. CDR1 and CDR2 from the germline V gene are SGHDT and YYEEEE. V lost 5 bases and J 6 bases, leaving 17 bases between the germline ends.